This T cell receptor beta chain was identified in a study of blood T cells in healthy people across ages. Germline CDR1 and CDR2: LGHNA and YNFKEQ. CDR3 length: 14 residues. V was clipped by 0 bases and J by 12 bases; unmatched bases: 8. The use of a sample-barcoded 5' primer and a J-beta primer mix characterized a second PCR of roughly 7 to 11 cycles. A single record per CDR3 protein comes from TCRdb applying MiXCR to the 5' RACE reads. The sample yields some 1.6 million distinct CDR3 sequences, roughly 30% seen once. This TCR was sampled from a woman in her 30s in good health. V gene TRBV4-2 combines with J gene TRBJ2-3, with 8 bases identical to TRBD2. What was sequenced was blood. This CDR3 reads CASSQDRRGGSQYF. CDR3 bases: TGTGCCAGCAGCCAAGATCGACGCGGGGGGTCACAGTATTTT.